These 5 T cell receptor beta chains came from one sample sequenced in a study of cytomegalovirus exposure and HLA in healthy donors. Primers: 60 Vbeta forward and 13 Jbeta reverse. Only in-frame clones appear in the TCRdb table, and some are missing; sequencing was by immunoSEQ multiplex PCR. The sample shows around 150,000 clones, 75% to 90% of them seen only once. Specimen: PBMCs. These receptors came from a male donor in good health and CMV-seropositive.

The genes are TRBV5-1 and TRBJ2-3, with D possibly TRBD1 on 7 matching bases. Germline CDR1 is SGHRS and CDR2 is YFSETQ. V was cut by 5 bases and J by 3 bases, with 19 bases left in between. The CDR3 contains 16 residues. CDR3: CASRLTGTPSTDTQYF. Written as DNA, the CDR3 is TGCGCCAGCAGACTGACAGGGACTCCCTCTACAGATACGCAGTATTTT.

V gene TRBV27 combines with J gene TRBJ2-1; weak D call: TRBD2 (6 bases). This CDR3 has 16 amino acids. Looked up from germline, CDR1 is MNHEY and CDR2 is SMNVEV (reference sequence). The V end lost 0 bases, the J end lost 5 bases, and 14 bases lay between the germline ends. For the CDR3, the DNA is TGTGCCAGCAGTTTATCGTGGGGGGATGAGAACAATGAGCAGTTCTTC. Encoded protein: CASSLSWGDENNEQFF.

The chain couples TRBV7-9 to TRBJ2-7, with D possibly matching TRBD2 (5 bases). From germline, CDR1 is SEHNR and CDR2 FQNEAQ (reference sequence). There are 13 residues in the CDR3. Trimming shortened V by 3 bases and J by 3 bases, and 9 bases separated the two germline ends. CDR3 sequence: CASSFPGSYEQYF. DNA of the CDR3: TGTGCCAGCAGCTTTCCGGGAAGCTACGAGCAGTACTTC. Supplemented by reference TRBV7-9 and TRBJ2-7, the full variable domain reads DTGVSQNPRHKITKRGQNVTFRCDPISEHNRLYWYRQTLGQGPEFLTYFQNEAQLEKSRLLSDRFSAERPKGSFSTLEIQRTEQGDSAMYLCASSFPGSYEQYFGPGTRLTVT.

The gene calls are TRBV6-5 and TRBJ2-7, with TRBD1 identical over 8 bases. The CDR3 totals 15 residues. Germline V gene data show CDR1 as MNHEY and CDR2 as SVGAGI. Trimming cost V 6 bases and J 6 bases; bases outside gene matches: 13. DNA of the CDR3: TGTGCCAGCAGGGTTTCCGGGACAGGTAGAGGCGAGCAGTACTTC. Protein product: CASRVSGTGRGEQYF.

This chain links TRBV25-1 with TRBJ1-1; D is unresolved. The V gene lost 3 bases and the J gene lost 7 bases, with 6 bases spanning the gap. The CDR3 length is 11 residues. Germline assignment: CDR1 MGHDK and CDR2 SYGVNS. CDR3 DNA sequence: TGTGCCAGCAGTGAGTTCAATGAAGCTTTCTTT. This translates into CASSEFNEAFF.